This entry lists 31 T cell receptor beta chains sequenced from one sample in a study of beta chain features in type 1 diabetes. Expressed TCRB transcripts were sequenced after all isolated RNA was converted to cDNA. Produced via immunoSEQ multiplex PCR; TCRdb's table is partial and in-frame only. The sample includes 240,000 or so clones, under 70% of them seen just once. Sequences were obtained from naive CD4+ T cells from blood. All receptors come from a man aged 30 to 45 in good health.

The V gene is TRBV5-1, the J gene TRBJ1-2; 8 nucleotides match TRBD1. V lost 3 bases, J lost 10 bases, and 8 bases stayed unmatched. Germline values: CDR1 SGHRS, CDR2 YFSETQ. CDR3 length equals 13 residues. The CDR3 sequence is CASSYAGQGIYTF. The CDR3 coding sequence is TGCGCCAGCAGCTACGCCGGACAGGGAATCTACACCTTC. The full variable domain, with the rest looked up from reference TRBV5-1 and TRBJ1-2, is KAGVTQTPRYLIKTRGQQVTLSCSPISGHRSVSWYQQTPGQGLQFLFEYFSETQRNKGNFPGRFSGRQFSNSRSEMNVSTLELGDSALYLCASSYAGQGIYTFGSGTRLTVV.

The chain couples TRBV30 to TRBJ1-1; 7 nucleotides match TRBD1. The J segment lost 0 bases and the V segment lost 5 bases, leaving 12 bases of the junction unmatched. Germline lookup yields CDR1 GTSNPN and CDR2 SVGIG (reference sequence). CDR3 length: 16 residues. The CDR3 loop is CAWQPGARGLNTEAFF. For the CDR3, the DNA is TGTGCCTGGCAACCGGGGGCCAGGGGGTTGAACACTGAAGCTTTCTTT.

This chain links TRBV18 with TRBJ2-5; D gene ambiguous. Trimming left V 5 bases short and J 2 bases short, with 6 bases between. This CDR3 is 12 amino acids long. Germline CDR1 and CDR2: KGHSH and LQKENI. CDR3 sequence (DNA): TGTGCCAGCTCAGAAAAGCAAGAGACCCAGTACTTC. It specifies CASSEKQETQYF.

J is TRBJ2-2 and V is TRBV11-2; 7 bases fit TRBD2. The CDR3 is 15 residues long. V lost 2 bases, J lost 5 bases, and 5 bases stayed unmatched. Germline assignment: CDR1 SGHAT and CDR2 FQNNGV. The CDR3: CASSLLSGRTGELFF. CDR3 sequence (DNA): TGTGCCAGCAGCTTACTTAGCGGGCGTACCGGGGAGCTGTTTTTT.

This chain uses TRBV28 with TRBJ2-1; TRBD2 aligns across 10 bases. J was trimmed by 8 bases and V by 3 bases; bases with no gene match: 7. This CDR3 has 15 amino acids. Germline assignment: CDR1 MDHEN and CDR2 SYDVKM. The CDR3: CASSLPSGSRDEQFF. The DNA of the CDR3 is TGTGCCAGCAGTTTGCCTAGCGGGAGTAGGGATGAGCAGTTCTTC.

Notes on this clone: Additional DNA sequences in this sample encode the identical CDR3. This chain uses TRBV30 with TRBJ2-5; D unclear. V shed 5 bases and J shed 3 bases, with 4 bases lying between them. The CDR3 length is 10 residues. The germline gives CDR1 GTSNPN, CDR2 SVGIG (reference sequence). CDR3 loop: CAWGEETQYF. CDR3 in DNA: TGTGCCTGGGGGGAAGAGACCCAGTACTTC.

CDR3 DNA sequence: TGTGCCAGCAGCCTAGATCCCGTAGCGGGAGTGAATGAGCAGTTCTTC. Encoded protein: CASSLDPVAGVNEQFF. The chain couples TRBV9 to TRBJ2-1; 9 positions agree with TRBD2. Trimming removed 4 bases from V and 7 bases from J; junction bases left unmatched: 12. The CDR3 is 16 amino acids. Germline V CDR1 and CDR2: SGDLS, YYNGEE.

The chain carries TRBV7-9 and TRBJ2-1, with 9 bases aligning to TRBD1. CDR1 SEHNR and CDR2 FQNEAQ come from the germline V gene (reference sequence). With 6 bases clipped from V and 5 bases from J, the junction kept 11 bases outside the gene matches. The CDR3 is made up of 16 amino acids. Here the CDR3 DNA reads TGTGCCAGCAGTCCCAACCGGGACAGGGAAAACAATGAGCAGTTCTTC. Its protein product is CASSPNRDRENNEQFF.

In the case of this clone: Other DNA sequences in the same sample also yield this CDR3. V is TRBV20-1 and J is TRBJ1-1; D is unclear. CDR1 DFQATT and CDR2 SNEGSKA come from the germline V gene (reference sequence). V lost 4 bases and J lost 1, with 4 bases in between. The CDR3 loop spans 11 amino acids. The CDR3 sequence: CSAKENTEAFF. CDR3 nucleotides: TGCAGTGCTAAAGAGAACACTGAAGCTTTCTTT.

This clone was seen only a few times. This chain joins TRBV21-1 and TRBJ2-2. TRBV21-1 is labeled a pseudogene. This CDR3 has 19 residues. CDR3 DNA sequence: TGTGCCACCCAGCTGGGGGTGCCACCAAGGGCTAATAGCACCGGGGAGCTGTTTTTT. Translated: CATQLGVPPRANSTGELFF.

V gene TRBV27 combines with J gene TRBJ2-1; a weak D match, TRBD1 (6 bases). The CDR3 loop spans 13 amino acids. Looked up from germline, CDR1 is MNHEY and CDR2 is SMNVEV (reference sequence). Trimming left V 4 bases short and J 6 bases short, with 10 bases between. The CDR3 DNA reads TGTGCCAGCAGTTCGTCACAGGGCAATGAGCAGTTCTTC. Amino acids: CASSSSQGNEQFF.

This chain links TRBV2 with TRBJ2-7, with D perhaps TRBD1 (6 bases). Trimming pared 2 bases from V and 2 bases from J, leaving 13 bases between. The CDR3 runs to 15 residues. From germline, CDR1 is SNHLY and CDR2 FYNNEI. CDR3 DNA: TGTGCCAGCAGTGAAAGGGGGACCTCTACCTACGAGCAGTACTTC. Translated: CASSERGTSTYEQYF.

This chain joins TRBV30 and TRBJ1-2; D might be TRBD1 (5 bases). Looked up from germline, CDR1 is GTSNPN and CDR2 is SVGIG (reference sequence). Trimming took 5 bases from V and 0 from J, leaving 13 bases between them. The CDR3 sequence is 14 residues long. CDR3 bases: TGTGCCTGGTCCCCGGGACCGGCTAACTATGGCTACACCTTC. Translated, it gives CAWSPGPANYGYTF.

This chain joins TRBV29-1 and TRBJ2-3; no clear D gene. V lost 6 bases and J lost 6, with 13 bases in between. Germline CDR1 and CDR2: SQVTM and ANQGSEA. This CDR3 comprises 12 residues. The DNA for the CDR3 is TGCAGCGTCCCACCCGGTTTTGATACGCAGTATTTT. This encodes CSVPPGFDTQYF.

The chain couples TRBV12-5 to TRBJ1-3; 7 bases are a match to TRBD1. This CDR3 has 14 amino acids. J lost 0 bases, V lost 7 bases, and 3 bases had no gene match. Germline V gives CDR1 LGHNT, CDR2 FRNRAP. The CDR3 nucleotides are TGTGCTAGTGCCAGGGACAGCTCTGGAAACACCATATATTTT. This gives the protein CASARDSSGNTIYF.

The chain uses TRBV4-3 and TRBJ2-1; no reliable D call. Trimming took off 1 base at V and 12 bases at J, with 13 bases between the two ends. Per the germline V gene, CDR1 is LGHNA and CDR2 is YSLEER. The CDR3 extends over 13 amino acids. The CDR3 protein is CASSQGPGWGQFF. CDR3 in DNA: TGCGCCAGCAGCCAAGGCCCCGGTTGGGGGCAGTTCTTC.

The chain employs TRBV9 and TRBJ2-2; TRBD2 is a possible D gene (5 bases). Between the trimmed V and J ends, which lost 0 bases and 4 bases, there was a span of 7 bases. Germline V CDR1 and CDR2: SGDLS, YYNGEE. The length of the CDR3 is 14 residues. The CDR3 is CASSVELGTGELFF. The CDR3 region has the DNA TGTGCCAGCAGCGTAGAACTAGGCACCGGGGAGCTGTTTTTT.

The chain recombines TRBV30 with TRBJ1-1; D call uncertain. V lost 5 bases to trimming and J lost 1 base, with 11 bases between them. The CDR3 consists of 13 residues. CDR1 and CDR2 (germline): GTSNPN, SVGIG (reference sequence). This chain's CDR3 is CAWGRRRNTEAFF. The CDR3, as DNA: TGTGCCTGGGGCCGAAGGAGGAACACTGAAGCTTTCTTT.

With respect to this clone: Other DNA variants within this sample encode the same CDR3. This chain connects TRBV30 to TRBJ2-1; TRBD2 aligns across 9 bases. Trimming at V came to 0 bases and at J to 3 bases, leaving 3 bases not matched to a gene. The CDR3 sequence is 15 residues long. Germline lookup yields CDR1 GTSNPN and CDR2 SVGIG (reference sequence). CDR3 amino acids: CAWSVRSGGYNEQFF. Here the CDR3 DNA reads TGTGCCTGGAGTGTACGTAGCGGGGGCTACAATGAGCAGTTCTTC.

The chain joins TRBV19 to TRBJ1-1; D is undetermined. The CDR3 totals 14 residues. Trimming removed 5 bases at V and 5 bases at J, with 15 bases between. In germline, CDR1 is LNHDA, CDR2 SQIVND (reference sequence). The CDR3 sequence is CASSSPVTRTEAFF. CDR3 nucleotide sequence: TGTGCCAGTAGTTCGCCAGTAACTAGGACTGAAGCTTTCTTT.

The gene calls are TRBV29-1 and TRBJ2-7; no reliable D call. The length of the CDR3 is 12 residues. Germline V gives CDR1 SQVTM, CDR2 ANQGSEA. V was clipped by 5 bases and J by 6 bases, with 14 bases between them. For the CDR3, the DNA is TGCAGCGTTCGGGTCGGGTCTAGCGAGCAGTACTTC. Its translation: CSVRVGSSEQYF.

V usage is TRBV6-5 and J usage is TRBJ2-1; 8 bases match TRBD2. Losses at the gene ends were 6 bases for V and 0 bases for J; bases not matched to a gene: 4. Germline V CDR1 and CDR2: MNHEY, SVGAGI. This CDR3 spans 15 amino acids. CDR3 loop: CASSRGGPSYNEQFF. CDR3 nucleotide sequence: TGTGCCAGCAGCCGCGGGGGGCCCTCCTACAATGAGCAGTTCTTC.

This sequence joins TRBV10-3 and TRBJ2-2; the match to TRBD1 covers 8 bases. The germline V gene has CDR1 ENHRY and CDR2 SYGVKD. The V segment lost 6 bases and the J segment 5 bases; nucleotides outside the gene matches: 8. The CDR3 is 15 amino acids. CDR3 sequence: CAISEGQGRTGELFF. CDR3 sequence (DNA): TGTGCCATCAGCGAAGGACAGGGCCGGACCGGGGAGCTGTTTTTT.

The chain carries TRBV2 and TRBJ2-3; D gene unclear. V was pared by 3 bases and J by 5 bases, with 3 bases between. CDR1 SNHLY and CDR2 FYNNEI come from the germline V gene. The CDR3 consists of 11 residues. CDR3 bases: TGTGCCAGCAGTGATCTAGATACGCAGTATTTT. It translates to CASSDLDTQYF.

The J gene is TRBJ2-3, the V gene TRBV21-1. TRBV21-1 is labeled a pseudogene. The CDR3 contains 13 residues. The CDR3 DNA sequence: TGTGCCAGCAGCTTGTTCAGCACAGATACGCAGTATTTT. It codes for CASSLFSTDTQYF.

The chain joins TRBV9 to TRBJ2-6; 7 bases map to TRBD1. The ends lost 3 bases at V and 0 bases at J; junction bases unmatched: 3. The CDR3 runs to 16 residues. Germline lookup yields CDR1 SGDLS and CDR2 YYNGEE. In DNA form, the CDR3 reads TGTGCCAGCAGCGGGGACAGAAACTCTGGGGCCAACGTCCTGACTTTC. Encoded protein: CASSGDRNSGANVLTF. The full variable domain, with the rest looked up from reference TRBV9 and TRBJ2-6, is DSGVTQTPKHLITATGQRVTLRCSPRSGDLSVYWYQQSLDQGLQFLIQYYNGEERAKGNILERFSAQQFPDLHSELNLSSLELGDSALYFCASSGDRNSGANVLTFGAGSRLTVL.

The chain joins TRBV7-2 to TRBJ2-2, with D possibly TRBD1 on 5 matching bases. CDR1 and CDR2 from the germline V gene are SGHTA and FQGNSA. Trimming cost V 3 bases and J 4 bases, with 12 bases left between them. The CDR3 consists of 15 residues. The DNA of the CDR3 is TGTGCCAGCAGCTTCGACAGCGTGGGCACCGGGGAGCTGTTTTTT. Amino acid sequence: CASSFDSVGTGELFF.

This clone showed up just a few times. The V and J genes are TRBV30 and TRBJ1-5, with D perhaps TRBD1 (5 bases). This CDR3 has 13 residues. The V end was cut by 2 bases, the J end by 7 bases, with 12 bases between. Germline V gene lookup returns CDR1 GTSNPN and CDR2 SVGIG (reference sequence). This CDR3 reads CAWSIRAGQPQHF. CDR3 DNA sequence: TGTGCCTGGAGTATCAGGGCGGGGCAGCCCCAGCATTTT.

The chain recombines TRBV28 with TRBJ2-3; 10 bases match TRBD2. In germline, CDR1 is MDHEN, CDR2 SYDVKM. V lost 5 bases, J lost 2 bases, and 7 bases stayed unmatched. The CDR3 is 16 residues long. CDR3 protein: CASSPPSGGHTDTQYF. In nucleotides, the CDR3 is TGTGCCAGCAGTCCGCCTAGCGGGGGCCACACAGATACGCAGTATTTT.

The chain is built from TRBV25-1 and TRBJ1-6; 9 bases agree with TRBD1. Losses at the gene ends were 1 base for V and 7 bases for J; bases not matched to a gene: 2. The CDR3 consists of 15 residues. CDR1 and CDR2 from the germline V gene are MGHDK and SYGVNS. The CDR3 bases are TGTGCCAGCAGTGAATGGGGACAGGGAAATTCACCCCTCCACTTT. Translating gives CASSEWGQGNSPLHF.

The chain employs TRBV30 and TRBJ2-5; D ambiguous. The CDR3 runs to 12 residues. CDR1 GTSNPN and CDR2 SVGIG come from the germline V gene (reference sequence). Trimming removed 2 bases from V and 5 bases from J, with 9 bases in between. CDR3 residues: CAWSSPQETQYF. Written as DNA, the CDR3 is TGTGCCTGGAGTAGCCCCCAGGAGACCCAGTACTTC.